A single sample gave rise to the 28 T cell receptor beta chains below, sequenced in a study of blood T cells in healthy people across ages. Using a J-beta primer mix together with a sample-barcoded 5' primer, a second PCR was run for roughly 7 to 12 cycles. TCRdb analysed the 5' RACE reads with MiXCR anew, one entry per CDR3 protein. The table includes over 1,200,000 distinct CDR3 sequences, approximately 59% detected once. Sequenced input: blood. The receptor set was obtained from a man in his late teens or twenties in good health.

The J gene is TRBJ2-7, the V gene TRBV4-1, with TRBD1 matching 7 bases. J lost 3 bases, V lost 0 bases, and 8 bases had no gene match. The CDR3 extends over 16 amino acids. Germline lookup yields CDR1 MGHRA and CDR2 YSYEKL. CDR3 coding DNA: TGCGCCAGCAGCCAAGAGACGGGGACAGTCCTCTACGAGCAGTACTTC. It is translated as CASSQETGTVLYEQYF.

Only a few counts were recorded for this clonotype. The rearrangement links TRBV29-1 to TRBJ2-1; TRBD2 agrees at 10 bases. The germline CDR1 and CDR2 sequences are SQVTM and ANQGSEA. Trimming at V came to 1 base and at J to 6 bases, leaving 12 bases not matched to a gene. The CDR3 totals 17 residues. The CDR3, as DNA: TGCAGCGTTGAAGTTTTCCGCAATCTAGCGGGGGCCAATGAGCAGTTCTTC. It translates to CSVEVFRNLAGANEQFF.

CDR3 DNA sequence: TGTGCTAGTGGTTCCAACCCAGGACTACCTGGACGGGAGCAGTACTTC. Amino acids: CASGSNPGLPGREQYF. The chain carries TRBV12-5 and TRBJ2-5, with a tentative D call TRBD2 (6 bases). In germline, CDR1 is LGHNT, CDR2 FRNRAP. V lost 4 bases, J lost 11 bases, and 26 bases lay in between. CDR3 size: 16 residues.

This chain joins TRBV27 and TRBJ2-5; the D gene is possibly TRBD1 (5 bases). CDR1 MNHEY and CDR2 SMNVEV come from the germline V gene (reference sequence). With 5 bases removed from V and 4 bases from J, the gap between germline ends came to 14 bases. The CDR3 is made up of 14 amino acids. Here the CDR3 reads CASSVRGWGETQYF. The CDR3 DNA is TGTGCCAGCAGTGTAAGGGGTTGGGGAGAGACCCAGTACTTC.

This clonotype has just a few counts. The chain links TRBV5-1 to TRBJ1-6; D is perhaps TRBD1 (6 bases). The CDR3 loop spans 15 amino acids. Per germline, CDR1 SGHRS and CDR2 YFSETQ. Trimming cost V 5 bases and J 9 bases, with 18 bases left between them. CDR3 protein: CASRFTRTEGSPLHF. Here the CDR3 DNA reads TGCGCCAGCAGATTTACTCGGACAGAAGGTTCACCCCTCCACTTT.

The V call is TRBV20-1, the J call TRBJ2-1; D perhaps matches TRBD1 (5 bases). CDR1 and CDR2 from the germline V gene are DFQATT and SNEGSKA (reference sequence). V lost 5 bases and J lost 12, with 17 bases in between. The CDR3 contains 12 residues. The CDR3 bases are TGCAGTGCTGTGGGGTTAGGGGATGGGCAGTTCTTC. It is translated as CSAVGLGDGQFF.

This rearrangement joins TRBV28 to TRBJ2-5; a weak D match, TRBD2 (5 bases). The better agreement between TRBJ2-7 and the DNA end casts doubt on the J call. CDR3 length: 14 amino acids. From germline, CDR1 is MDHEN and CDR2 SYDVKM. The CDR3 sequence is CATCFFRGCYEQYF. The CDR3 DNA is TGTGCCACCTGCTTTTTTCGGGGATGCTACGAGCAGTACTTC.

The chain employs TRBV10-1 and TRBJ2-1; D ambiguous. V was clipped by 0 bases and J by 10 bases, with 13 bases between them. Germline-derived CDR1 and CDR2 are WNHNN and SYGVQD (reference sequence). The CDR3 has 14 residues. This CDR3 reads CASSESGYPREQFF. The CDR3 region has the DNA TGCGCCAGCAGTGAGTCGGGGTACCCGAGGGAGCAGTTCTTC.

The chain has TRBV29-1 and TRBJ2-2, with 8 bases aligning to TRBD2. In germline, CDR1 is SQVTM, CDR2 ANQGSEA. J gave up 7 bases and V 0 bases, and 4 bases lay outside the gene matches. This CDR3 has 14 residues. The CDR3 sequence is CSVEDAGGGGELFF. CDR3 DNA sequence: TGCAGCGTTGAAGATGCGGGGGGTGGCGGGGAGCTGTTTTTT.

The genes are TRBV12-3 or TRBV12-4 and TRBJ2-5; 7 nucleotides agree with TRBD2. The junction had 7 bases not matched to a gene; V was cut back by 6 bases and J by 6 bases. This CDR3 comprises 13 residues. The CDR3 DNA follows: TGTGCCAGCAGCATCGGGACTATGAAGACCCAGTACTTC. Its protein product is CASSIGTMKTQYF.

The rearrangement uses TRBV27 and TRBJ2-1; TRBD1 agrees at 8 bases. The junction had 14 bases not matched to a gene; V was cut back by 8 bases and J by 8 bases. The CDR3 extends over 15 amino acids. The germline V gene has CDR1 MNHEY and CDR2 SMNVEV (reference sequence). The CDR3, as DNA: TGTGCCAGCGCCAATCAGGACAGGGCCCCCCATGAGCAGTTCTTC. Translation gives CASANQDRAPHEQFF.

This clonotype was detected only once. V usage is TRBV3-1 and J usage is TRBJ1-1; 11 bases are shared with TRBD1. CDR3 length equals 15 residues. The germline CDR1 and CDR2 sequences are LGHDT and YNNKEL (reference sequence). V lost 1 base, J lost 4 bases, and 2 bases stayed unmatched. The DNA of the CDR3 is TGTGCCAGCAGCCAAGGGGGACAGGGGGGCACTGAAGCTTTCTTT. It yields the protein CASSQGGQGGTEAFF. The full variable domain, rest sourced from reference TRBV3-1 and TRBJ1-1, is DTAVSQTPKYLVTQMGNDKSIKCEQNLGHDTMYWYKQDSKKFLKIMFSYNNKELIINETVPNRFSPKSPDKAHLNLHINSLELGDSAVYFCASSQGGQGGTEAFFGQGTRLTVV.

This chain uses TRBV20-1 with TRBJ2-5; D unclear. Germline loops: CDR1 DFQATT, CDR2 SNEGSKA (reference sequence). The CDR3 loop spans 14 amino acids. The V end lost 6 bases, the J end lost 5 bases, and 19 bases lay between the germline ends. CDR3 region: CSAPPHGFRETQYF. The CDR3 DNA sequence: TGCAGTGCCCCCCCCCATGGGTTCAGGGAGACCCAGTACTTC.

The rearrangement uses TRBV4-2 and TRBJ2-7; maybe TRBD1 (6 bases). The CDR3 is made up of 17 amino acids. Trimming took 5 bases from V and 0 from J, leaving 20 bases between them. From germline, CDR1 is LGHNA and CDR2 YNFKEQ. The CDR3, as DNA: TGTGCCAGCAGCTCGCGGGTGGTAAGGGGGACCTCCTACGAGCAGTACTTC. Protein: CASSSRVVRGTSYEQYF.

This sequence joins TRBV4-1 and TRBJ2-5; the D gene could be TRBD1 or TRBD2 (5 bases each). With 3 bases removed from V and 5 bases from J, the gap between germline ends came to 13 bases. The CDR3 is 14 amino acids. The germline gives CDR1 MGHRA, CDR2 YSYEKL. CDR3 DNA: TGCGCCAGCAGCCAGAGGGGTTTCGGGGAGACCCAGTACTTC. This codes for CASSQRGFGETQYF.

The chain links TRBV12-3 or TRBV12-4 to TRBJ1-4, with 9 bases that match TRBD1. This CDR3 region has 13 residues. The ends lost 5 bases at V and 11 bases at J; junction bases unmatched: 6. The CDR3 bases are TGTGCCAGCAGTCCGGACAGGGGTGGGAAACTGTTTTTT. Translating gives CASSPDRGGKLFF.

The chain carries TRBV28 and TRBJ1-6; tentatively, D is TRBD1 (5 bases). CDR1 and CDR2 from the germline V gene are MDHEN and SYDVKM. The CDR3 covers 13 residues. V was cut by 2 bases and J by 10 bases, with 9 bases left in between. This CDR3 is CASSLRGESPLHF. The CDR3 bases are TGTGCCAGCAGTTTACGGGGGGAGTCACCCCTCCACTTT.

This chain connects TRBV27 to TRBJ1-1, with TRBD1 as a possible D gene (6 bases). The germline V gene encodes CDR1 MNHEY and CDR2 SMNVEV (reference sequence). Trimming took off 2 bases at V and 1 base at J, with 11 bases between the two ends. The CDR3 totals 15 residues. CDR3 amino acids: CASSLQGQSNTEAFF. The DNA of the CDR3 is TGTGCCAGCAGTTTACAGGGGCAATCGAACACTGAAGCTTTCTTT.

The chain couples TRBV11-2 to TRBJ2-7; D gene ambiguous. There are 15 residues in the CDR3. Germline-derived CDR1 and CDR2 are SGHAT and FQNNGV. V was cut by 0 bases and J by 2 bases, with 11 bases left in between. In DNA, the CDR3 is TGTGCCAGCAGCTTAGATCGGTACGGAGCCTACGAGCAGTACTTC. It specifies CASSLDRYGAYEQYF.

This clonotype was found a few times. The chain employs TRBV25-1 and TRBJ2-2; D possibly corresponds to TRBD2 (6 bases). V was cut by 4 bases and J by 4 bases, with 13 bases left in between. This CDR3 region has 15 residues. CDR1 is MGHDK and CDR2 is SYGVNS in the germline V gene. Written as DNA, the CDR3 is TGTGCCAGCAGTGCCGAACTAGCAAGCACCGGGGAGCTGTTTTTT. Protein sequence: CASSAELASTGELFF.

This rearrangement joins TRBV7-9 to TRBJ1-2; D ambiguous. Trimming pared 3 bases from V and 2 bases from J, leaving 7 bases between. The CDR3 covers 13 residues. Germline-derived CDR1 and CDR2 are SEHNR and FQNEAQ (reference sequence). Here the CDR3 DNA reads TGTGCCAGCAGCTTCAGCTACAACTATGGCTACACCTTC. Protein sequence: CASSFSYNYGYTF.

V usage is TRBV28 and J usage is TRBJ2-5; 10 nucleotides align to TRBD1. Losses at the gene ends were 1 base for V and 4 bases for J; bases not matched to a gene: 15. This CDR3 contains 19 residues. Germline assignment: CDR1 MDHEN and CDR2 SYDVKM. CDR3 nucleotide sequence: TGTGCCAGCAGTTTATTAGGGTCCGGGGACAGGGGACTGTCAGAGACCCAGTACTTC. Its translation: CASSLLGSGDRGLSETQYF. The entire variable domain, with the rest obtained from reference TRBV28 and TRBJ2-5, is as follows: DVKVTQSSRYLVKRTGEKVFLECVQDMDHENMFWYRQDPGLGLRLIYFSYDVKMKEKGDIPEGYSVSREKKERFSLILESASTNQTSMYLCASSLLGSGDRGLSETQYFGPGTRLLVL.

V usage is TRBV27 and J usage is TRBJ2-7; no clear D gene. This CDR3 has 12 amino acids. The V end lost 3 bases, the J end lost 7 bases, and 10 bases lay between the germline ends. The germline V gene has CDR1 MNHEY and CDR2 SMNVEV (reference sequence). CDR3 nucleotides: TGTGCCAGCAGTTTCTTCCTTGGGGAGCAGTACTTC. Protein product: CASSFFLGEQYF.

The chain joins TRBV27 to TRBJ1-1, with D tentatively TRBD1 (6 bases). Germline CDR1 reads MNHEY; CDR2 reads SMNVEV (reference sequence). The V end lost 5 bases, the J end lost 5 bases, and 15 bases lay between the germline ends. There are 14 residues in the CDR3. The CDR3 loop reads CASSVGGRGTEAFF. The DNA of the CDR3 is TGTGCCAGCAGTGTCGGGGGGCGCGGGACTGAAGCTTTCTTT.

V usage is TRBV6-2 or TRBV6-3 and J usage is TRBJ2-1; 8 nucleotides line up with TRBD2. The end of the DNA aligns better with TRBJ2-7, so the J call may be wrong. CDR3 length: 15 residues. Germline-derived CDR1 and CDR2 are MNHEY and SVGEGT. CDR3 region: CASSAGGGLYNEQYF. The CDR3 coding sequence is TGTGCCAGCAGTGCCGGGGGGGGCCTCTACAATGAGCAGTACTTC.

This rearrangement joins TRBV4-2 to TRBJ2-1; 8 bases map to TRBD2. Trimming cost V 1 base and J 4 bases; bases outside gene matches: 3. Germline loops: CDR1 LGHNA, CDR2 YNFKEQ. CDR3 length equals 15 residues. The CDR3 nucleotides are TGTGCCAGCAGCCAAGCAGCGGGGGATTACAATGAGCAGTTCTTC. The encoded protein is CASSQAAGDYNEQFF.

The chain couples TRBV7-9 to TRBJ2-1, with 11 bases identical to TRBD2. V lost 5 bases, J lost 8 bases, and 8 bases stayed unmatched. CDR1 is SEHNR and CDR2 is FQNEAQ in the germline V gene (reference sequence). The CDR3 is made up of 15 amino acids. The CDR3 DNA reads TGTGCCAGCAGCGGAACTAGCGGGAGTAGTTATGAGCAGTTCTTC. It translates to CASSGTSGSSYEQFF.

The chain's CDR3 is CAISETGTDYYYEQYF. In nucleotides, the CDR3 is TGTGCCATCAGTGAAACCGGGACAGACTACTACTACGAGCAGTACTTC. The chain joins TRBV10-3 to TRBJ2-7, with TRBD1 matching 7 bases. CDR1 and CDR2 (germline): ENHRY, SYGVKD. The CDR3 totals 16 residues. Trimming cost V 3 bases and J 3 bases; bases outside gene matches: 11.